One and the same sample provided the 28 T cell receptor beta chains below, sequenced in a study of memory CD4+ T cells and cytomegalovirus serostatus. The sort gate was single viable CD3+CD4+CD8-CD45RO+ cells for memory CD4+ T cells. Generated by immunoSEQ multiplex PCR, the TCRdb table keeps only in-frame clones and is missing some. The profile shows tens of thousands of clones, around 80% of them singletons. The sample comprised memory CD4+ T cells from blood. These receptors originate from an adult in good health and CMV-seronegative.

The rearrangement uses TRBV7-3 and TRBJ1-2; D might be TRBD1 (5 bases). The CDR3 spans 13 residues. Per the germline V gene, CDR1 is SGHTA and CDR2 is FQGTGA. Trimming cost V 5 bases and J 5 bases, with 12 bases left between them. CDR3 sequence: CASSISGSYGYTF. In DNA form, the CDR3 reads TGTGCCAGCAGCATATCAGGGAGTTATGGCTACACCTTC.

V gene TRBV5-6 combines with J gene TRBJ1-2; 8 bases are shared with TRBD1. The CDR3 sequence is 18 residues long. J was trimmed by 4 bases and V by 4 bases; bases with no gene match: 18. Germline lookup yields CDR1 SGHDT and CDR2 YYEEEE. In DNA, the CDR3 is TGTGCCAGCAGCCCGGTCGGTGTCTTTGACAGGGGAGGCTATGGCTACACCTTC. Translated, it gives CASSPVGVFDRGGYGYTF.

DNA for the CDR3: TGTGCCAGCAGTTTCTCCCGGGCAGCGACCTATAATTCACCCCTCCACTTT. Protein: CASSFSRAATYNSPLHF. The genes are TRBV27 and TRBJ1-6; D is uncertain. The CDR3 is 17 amino acids. The germline CDR1 and CDR2 sequences are MNHEY and SMNVEV (reference sequence). V lost 3 bases, J lost 2 bases, and 14 bases lay in between.

The rearrangement uses TRBV30 and TRBJ2-2; 7 bases match TRBD2. Trimming removed 8 bases from V and 7 bases from J; junction bases left unmatched: 10. The germline gives CDR1 GTSNPN, CDR2 SVGIG (reference sequence). This CDR3 is built from 13 residues. The CDR3 nucleotides read TGTGCCCGGACGGGGGGATCGGGCGGGGAGCTGTTTTTT. Translating gives CARTGGSGGELFF.

The chain is built from TRBV7-8 and TRBJ2-3, with TRBD2 matching 9 bases. The V gene end was trimmed by 5 bases and the J gene end by 6 bases; junction bases not matched to a gene: 6. Germline CDR1 reads SGHVS; CDR2 reads FQNEAQ. This CDR3 contains 14 residues. CDR3 amino acids: CASSPTSGSDTQYF. The CDR3 nucleotides read TGTGCCAGCAGCCCGACTAGCGGATCGGATACGCAGTATTTT.

The chain carries TRBV7-9 and TRBJ1-1; 8 positions match TRBD1. The CDR3 loop spans 16 amino acids. V shed 6 bases and J 10 bases; nucleotides not matched to a gene: 19. CDR1 is SEHNR, CDR2 FQNEAQ, per germline (reference sequence). The CDR3 coding sequence is TGTGCCAGCAGTCCAGCAGGACAGGGTTGGACGATAGGAGCTTTCTTT. This encodes CASSPAGQGWTIGAFF.

The V call is TRBV5-1, the J call TRBJ1-1, with D possibly matching TRBD1 (6 bases). V shed 4 bases and J shed 0 bases, with 13 bases lying between them. The CDR3 is made up of 15 amino acids. The germline gives CDR1 SGHRS, CDR2 YFSETQ. The CDR3 region is CASSKLTGMNTEAFF. CDR3 nucleotides: TGCGCCAGCAGCAAACTGACAGGAATGAACACTGAAGCTTTCTTT.

The chain recombines TRBV19 with TRBJ2-3, with TRBD1 identical over 7 bases. With V trimmed by 8 bases and J by 0 bases, 8 bases remained unmatched. Germline CDR1 is LNHDA and CDR2 is SQIVND (reference sequence). The CDR3 covers 15 residues. The CDR3 nucleotides read TGTGCCAGTTCCCGGGACAGCATGAGCACAGATACGCAGTATTTT. Translation gives CASSRDSMSTDTQYF.

This chain links TRBV19 with TRBJ2-7; D may match TRBD1 or TRBD2 (5 bases each). CDR3 length: 16 amino acids. With 6 bases removed from V and 0 bases from J, the gap between germline ends came to 18 bases. CDR1 is LNHDA, CDR2 SQIVND, per germline (reference sequence). The CDR3 DNA sequence: TGTGCCAGTAGCCACTCGGAGGACACCCCCTCCTACGAGCAGTACTTC. Translating it yields CASSHSEDTPSYEQYF.

This sequence joins TRBV30 and TRBJ2-2; D gene unclear. CDR1 is GTSNPN, CDR2 SVGIG, per germline (reference sequence). This CDR3 region has 12 residues. With 2 bases removed from V and 5 bases from J, the gap between germline ends came to 6 bases. The CDR3 nucleotides are TGTGCCTGGAGTAGAAGTACCGGGGAGCTGTTTTTT. Protein: CAWSRSTGELFF.

This sequence joins TRBV4-3 and TRBJ2-3; 11 positions agree with TRBD2. The trim removed 1 base at V and 0 bases at J, leaving 15 bases unmatched. Germline values: CDR1 LGHNA, CDR2 YSLEER. This CDR3 has 21 residues. CDR3 bases: TGCGCCAGCAGCCAAGGAATCCGTTCTAGCGGGGGGTACGCTAGCACAGATACGCAGTATTTT. Translation: CASSQGIRSSGGYASTDTQYF.

This chain links TRBV7-8 with TRBJ1-1; D may be TRBD1 (6 bases). From germline, CDR1 is SGHVS and CDR2 FQNEAQ. The CDR3 sequence is 14 residues long. The V end lost 5 bases, the J end lost 4 bases, and 14 bases lay between the germline ends. CDR3 DNA: TGTGCCAGCAGCGCCACAGGGCTCGGCACTGAAGCTTTCTTT. This sequence encodes CASSATGLGTEAFF. Based on the CDR3 plus reference TRBV7-8 and TRBJ1-1, the full variable domain is GAGVSQSPRYKVAKRGQDVALRCDPISGHVSLFWYQQALGQGPEFLTYFQNEAQLDKSGLPSDRFFAERPEGSVSTLKIQRTQQEDSAVYLCASSATGLGTEAFFGQGTRLTVV.

This clone was observed a few times. The V gene is TRBV23-1, the J gene TRBJ1-2, with D unclear. TRBV23-1 is placed among ORFs of uncertain function. Trimming left V 0 bases short and J 2 bases short, with 4 bases between. This CDR3 has 13 residues. The CDR3 loop reads CASSQSRNYGYTF. The CDR3, as DNA: TGCGCCAGCAGTCAATCACGGAACTATGGCTACACCTTC.

The J gene is TRBJ2-1, the V gene TRBV13; 8 bases map to TRBD1. The germline V gene encodes CDR1 PRHDT and CDR2 FYEKMQ (reference sequence). V was clipped by 5 bases and J by 6 bases; unmatched bases: 9. The CDR3 contains 15 residues. The CDR3 DNA follows: TGTGCCAGCAGCAAGGGACAGGTAGTACGCAATGAGCAGTTCTTC. Protein sequence: CASSKGQVVRNEQFF.

This sequence joins TRBV11-2 and TRBJ1-2, with D unresolved. CDR1 SGHAT and CDR2 FQNNGV come from the germline V gene. Trimming took off 4 bases at V and 5 bases at J, with 11 bases between the two ends. The CDR3 has 13 residues. CDR3 in amino acids: CASSSPRLYGYTF. CDR3 bases: TGTGCCAGCAGCTCCCCCCGGCTGTATGGCTACACCTTC.

This clone was seen only once. J is TRBJ1-1 and V is TRBV11-3, with D possibly matching TRBD1 (6 bases). Trimming shortened V by 4 bases and J by 5 bases, and 11 bases separated the two germline ends. From germline, CDR1 is SGHNT and CDR2 YENEEA. This CDR3 is 13 amino acids long. The DNA for the CDR3 is TGTGCCAGCAGCTCCCCAGGGGAAACTGAAGCTTTCTTT. Translated, it gives CASSSPGETEAFF.

This clone has a handful of counts. The chain joins TRBV4-1 to TRBJ2-2; 9 nucleotides agree with TRBD1. The germline V gene encodes CDR1 MGHRA and CDR2 YSYEKL. The CDR3 consists of 18 residues. Trimming removed 0 bases from V and 2 bases from J; junction bases left unmatched: 7. CDR3 in amino acids: CASSQESGDRANTGELFF. The CDR3 bases are TGCGCCAGCAGCCAAGAAAGCGGGGACAGGGCAAACACCGGGGAGCTGTTTTTT.

Details on this clone: At one boundary the junction diverges from the germline segment, which might be a read error. The gene calls are TRBV9 and TRBJ2-5; D is perhaps TRBD1 or TRBD2 (5 bases each). The CDR3 is 14 amino acids. Germline CDR1 is SGDLS and CDR2 is YYNGEE. CDR3 protein: CASSVDGGGTAEHF. CDR3 nucleotide sequence: TGTGCCAGCAGCGTCGACGGTGGTGGGACCGCCGAACACTTC.

This clone was found once. The chain joins TRBV7-7 to TRBJ2-3; 8 bases fit TRBD2. CDR3 size: 16 residues. Germline trimming cut 5 bases from V and 6 bases from J; bases unmatched to any gene: 13. Germline-derived CDR1 and CDR2 are SSHAT and FNYEAQ (reference sequence). The CDR3 spells CASSPLPGGAKDTQYF. The CDR3 DNA sequence: TGTGCCAGCAGCCCCCTCCCCGGGGGGGCAAAGGATACGCAGTATTTT.

The CDR3 nucleotides read TGTGCCAGCAGCTTAAGTCGAGGGGGCCATGAGCAGTTCTTC. Its translation: CASSLSRGGHEQFF. The chain carries TRBV7-9 and TRBJ2-1; the match to TRBD1 covers 7 bases. The CDR3 runs 14 residues. The trim removed 2 bases at V and 8 bases at J, leaving 6 bases unmatched. From germline, CDR1 is SEHNR and CDR2 FQNEAQ (reference sequence).

This clone was seen only a few times. The CDR3 nucleotides read TGTGCCAGCAGCCAAGATCCGGGCAGGGACACTCAGCCCCAGCATTTT. It encodes CASSQDPGRDTQPQHF. The genes are TRBV4-2 and TRBJ1-5, with D perhaps TRBD1 (6 bases). The CDR3 is 16 residues long. The V end was cut by 0 bases, the J end by 6 bases, with 15 bases between. Germline CDR1 is LGHNA and CDR2 is YNFKEQ.

Remarks on this clone: This same CDR3 is encoded by further DNA sequences in the sample. The chain links TRBV19 to TRBJ1-1; the D is unclear. V shed 5 bases and J shed 1 base, with 8 bases lying between them. This CDR3 contains 13 residues. In germline, CDR1 is LNHDA, CDR2 SQIVND (reference sequence). Here the CDR3 DNA reads TGTGCCAGTAGTCAGAGAAGGAACACTGAAGCTTTCTTT. Translating gives CASSQRRNTEAFF.

The J gene is TRBJ2-1, the V gene TRBV4-2; D possibly uses TRBD1 or TRBD2 (5 bases each). Trimming left V 4 bases short and J 9 bases short, with 13 bases between. Germline CDR1 LGHNA, CDR2 YNFKEQ. This CDR3 is built from 13 residues. The CDR3: CASSPRSGGEQFF. The CDR3 coding sequence is TGTGCCAGCAGCCCCCGCTCTGGGGGTGAGCAGTTCTTC.

The chain has TRBV7-2 and TRBJ1-2, with TRBD1 identical over 7 bases. The length of the CDR3 is 13 residues. The germline gives CDR1 SGHTA, CDR2 FQGNSA. After removal of 7 bases from V and 3 bases from J, the junction contained 5 bases not matched to a gene. The CDR3 loop reads CASTIDRDYGYTF. The CDR3 DNA sequence: TGTGCCAGCACCATAGACAGGGACTATGGCTACACCTTC.

The chain couples TRBV28 to TRBJ2-4; TRBD2 matches at 7 bases. Per germline, CDR1 MDHEN and CDR2 SYDVKM. The J segment lost 0 bases and the V segment lost 6 bases, leaving 8 bases of the junction unmatched. The length of the CDR3 is 16 residues. The CDR3 region has the DNA TGTGCCAGCAGCCCCGGGGGGACCTTAGCCAAAAACATTCAGTACTTC. Amino acids: CASSPGGTLAKNIQYF.

The CDR3 region is CASSFYQGAVSPLHF. In nucleotides, the CDR3 is TGTGCCAGCAGCTTTTATCAGGGGGCGGTTTCACCCCTCCACTTT. J is TRBJ1-6 and V is TRBV7-9; 8 nucleotides match TRBD1. The germline gives CDR1 SEHNR, CDR2 FQNEAQ (reference sequence). The CDR3 contains 15 residues. Trimming took 3 bases from V and 9 from J; bases not matched to a gene: 7.

J is TRBJ2-2 and V is TRBV11-3; 10 bases agree with TRBD1. V dropped 5 bases and J dropped 4; count of bases not matched to a gene: 4. CDR3 size: 15 residues. Germline V CDR1 and CDR2: SGHNT, YENEEA. The CDR3 sequence: CASSPGQGFTGELFF. The CDR3 coding sequence is TGTGCCAGCAGCCCGGGACAGGGGTTCACCGGGGAGCTGTTTTTT. Together with reference TRBV11-3 and TRBJ2-2, the CDR3 gives the full variable domain: EAGVVQSPRYKIIEKKQPVAFWCNPISGHNTLYWYLQNLGQGPELLIRYENEEAVDDSQLPKDRFSAERLKGVDSTLKIQPAELGDSAVYLCASSPGQGFTGELFFGEGSRLTVL.

The gene calls are TRBV5-6 and TRBJ1-1; D gene unclear. Germline V gene sequence: CDR1 SGHDT, CDR2 YYEEEE. The CDR3 has 14 amino acids. Trimming removed 5 bases from V and 4 bases from J, with 15 bases in between. The CDR3: CASRPNFGFTEAFF. The CDR3 region has the DNA TGTGCCAGCAGACCAAATTTTGGGTTCACTGAAGCTTTCTTT.